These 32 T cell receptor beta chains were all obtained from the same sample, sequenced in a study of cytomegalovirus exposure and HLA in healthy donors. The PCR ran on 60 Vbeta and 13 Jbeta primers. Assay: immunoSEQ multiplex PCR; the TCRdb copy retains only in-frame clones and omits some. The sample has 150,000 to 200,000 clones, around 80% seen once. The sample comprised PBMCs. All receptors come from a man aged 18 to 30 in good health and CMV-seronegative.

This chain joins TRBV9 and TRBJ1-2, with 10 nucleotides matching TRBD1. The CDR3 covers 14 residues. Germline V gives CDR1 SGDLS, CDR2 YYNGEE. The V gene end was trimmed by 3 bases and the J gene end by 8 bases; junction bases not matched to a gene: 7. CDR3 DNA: TGTGCCAGCAGCGGCCAGGGGACAGGGGTGGGCTACACCTTC. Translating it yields CASSGQGTGVGYTF.

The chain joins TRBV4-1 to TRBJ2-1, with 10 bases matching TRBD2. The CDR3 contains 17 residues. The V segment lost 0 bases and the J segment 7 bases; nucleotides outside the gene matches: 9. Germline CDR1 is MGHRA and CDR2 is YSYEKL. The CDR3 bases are TGCGCCAGCAGCCAAGATGGGAGCGGGAGGGCCTTTAATGAGCAGTTCTTC. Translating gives CASSQDGSGRAFNEQFF.

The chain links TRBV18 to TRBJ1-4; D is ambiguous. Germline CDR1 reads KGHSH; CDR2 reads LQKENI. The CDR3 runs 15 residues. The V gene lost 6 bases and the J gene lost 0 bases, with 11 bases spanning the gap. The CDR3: CASSDRGPTNEKLFF. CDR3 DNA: TGTGCCAGCTCGGACCGAGGGCCAACTAATGAAAAACTGTTTTTT.

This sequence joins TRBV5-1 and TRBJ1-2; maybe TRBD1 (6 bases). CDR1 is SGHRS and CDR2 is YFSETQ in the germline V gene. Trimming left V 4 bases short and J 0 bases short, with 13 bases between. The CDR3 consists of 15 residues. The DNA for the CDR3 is TGCGCCAGCAGCCCGGGTGGACAGACTAACTATGGCTACACCTTC. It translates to CASSPGGQTNYGYTF.

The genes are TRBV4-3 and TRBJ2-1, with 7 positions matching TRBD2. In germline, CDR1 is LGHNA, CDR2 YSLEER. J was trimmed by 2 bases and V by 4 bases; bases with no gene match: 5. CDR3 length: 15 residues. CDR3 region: CASSLSGRAYNEQFF. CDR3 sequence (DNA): TGCGCCAGCAGCCTATCGGGGAGGGCCTACAATGAGCAGTTCTTC.

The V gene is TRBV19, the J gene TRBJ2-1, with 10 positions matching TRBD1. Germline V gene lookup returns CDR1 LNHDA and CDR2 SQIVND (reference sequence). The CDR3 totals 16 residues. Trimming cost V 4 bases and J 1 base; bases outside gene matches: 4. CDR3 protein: CASSTPGQGSYNEQFF. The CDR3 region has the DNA TGTGCCAGTAGTACGCCGGGACAGGGGTCCTACAATGAGCAGTTCTTC.

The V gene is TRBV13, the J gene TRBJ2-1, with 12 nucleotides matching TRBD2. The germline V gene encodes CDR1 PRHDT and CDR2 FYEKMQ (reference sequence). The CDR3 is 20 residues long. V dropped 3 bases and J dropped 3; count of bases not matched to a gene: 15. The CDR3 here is CASSFLAGGPGDSLYNEQFF. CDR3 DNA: TGTGCCAGCAGCTTCCTAGCGGGGGGGCCGGGCGACAGCCTCTACAATGAGCAGTTCTTC.

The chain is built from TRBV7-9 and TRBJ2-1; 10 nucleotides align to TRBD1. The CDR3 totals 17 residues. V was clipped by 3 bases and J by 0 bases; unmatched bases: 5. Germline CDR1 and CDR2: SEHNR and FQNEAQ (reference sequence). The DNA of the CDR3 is TGTGCCAGCAGCTTCGGGACAGGGGTCCCCTCCTACAATGAGCAGTTCTTC. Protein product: CASSFGTGVPSYNEQFF.

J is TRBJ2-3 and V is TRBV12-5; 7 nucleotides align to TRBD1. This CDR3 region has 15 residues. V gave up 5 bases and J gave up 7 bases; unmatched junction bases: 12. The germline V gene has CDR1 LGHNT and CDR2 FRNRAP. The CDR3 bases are TGTGCTAGTGGTGCCGGAGCAGGGGGAGAAAATACGCAGTATTTT. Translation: CASGAGAGGENTQYF.

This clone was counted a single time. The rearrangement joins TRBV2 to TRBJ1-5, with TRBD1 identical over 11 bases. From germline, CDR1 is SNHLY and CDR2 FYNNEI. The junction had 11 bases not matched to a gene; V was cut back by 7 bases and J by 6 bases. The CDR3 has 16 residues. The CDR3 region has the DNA TGTGCCAGCAATCGGGAGAGGACAGGGGGCGGTCAGCCCCAGCATTTT. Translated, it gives CASNRERTGGGQPQHF. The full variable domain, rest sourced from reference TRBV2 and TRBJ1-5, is EPEVTQTPSHQVTQMGQEVILRCVPISNHLYFYWYRQILGQKVEFLVSFYNNEISEKSEIFDDQFSVERPDGSNFTLKIRSTKLEDSAMYFCASNRERTGGGQPQHFGDGTRLSIL.

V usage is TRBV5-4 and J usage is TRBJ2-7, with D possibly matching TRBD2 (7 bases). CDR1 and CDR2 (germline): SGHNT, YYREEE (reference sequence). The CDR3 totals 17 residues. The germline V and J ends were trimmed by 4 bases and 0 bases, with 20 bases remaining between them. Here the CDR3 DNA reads TGTGCCAGCAGCCAAGTTCGGGCGGGGGCCAGCTCCTACGAGCAGTACTTC. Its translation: CASSQVRAGASSYEQYF.

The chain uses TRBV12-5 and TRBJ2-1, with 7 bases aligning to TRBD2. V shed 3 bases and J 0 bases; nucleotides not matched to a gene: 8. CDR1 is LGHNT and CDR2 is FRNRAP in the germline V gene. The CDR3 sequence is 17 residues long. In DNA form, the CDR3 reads TGTGCTAGTGGTTTCTCTGGGAGGGGCAGCTCCTACAATGAGCAGTTCTTC. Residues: CASGFSGRGSSYNEQFF.

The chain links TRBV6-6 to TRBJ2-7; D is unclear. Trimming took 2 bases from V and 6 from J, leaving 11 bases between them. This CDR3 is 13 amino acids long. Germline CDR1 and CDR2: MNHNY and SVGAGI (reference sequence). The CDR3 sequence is CASSYPGPGEQYF. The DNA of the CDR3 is TGTGCCAGCAGTTACCCCGGTCCGGGCGAGCAGTACTTC.

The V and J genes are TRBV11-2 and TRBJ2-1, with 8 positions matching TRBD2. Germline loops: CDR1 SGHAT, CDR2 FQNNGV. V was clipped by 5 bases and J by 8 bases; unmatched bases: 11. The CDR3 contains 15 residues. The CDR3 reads CASSPSRAGVDEQFF. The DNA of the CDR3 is TGTGCCAGCAGCCCGTCGCGAGCGGGGGTGGATGAGCAGTTCTTC.

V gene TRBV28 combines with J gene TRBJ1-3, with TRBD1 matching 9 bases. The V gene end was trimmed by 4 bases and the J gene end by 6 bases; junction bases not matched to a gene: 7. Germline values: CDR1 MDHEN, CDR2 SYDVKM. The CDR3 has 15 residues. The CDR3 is CASSWGGQGENTIYF. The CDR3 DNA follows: TGTGCCAGCAGTTGGGGGGGACAGGGTGAAAACACCATATATTTT. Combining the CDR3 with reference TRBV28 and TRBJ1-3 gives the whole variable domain DVKVTQSSRYLVKRTGEKVFLECVQDMDHENMFWYRQDPGLGLRLIYFSYDVKMKEKGDIPEGYSVSREKKERFSLILESASTNQTSMYLCASSWGGQGENTIYFGEGSWLTVV.

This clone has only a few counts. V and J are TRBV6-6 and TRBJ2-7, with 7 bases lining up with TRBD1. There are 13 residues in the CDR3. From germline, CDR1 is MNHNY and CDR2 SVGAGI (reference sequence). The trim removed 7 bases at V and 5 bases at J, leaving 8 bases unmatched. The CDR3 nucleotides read TGTGCCAGCACCGACGACAGGGTACACGAGCAGTACTTC. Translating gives CASTDDRVHEQYF.

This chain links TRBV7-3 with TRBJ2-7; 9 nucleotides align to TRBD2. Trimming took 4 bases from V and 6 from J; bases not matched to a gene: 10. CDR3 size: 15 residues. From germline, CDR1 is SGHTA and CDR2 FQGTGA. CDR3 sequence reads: CASSSRAGGFREQYF. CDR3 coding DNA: TGTGCCAGCAGCTCCAGAGCGGGAGGATTTCGCGAGCAGTACTTC.

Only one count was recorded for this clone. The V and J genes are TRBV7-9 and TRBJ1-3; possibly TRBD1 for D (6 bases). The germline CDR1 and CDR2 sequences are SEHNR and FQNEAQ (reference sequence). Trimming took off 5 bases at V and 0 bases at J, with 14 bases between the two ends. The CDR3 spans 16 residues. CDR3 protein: CASSPRDTASGNTIYF. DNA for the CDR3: TGTGCCAGCAGCCCCCGGGACACCGCCTCTGGAAACACCATATATTTT.

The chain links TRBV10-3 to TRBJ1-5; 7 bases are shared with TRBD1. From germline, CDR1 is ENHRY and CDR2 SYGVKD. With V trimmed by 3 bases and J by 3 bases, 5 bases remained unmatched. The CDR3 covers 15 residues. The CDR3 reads CAISDRGQSNQPQHF. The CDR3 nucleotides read TGTGCCATCAGTGATCGGGGACAGTCCAATCAGCCCCAGCATTTT.

This CDR3 reads CASSPAGAIGVEQYF. The CDR3 DNA sequence: TGTGCCAGCAGTCCAGCGGGGGCAATTGGGGTCGAGCAGTACTTC. The V call is TRBV27, the J call TRBJ2-7, with 8 bases that match TRBD2. Germline CDR1 reads MNHEY; CDR2 reads SMNVEV (reference sequence). Germline trimming cut 5 bases from V and 6 bases from J; bases unmatched to any gene: 12. This CDR3 region has 15 residues.

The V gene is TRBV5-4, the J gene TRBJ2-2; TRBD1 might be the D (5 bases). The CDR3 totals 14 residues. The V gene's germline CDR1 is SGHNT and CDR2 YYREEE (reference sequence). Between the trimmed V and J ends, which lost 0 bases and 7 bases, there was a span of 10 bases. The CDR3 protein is CASSLEQGVGELFF. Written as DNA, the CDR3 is TGTGCCAGCAGCTTGGAGCAGGGTGTCGGGGAGCTGTTTTTT. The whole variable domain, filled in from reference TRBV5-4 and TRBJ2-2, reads ETGVTQSPTHLIKTRGQQVTLRCSSQSGHNTVSWYQQALGQGPQFIFQYYREEENGRGNFPPRFSGLQFPNYSSELNVNALELDDSALYLCASSLEQGVGELFFGEGSRLTVL.

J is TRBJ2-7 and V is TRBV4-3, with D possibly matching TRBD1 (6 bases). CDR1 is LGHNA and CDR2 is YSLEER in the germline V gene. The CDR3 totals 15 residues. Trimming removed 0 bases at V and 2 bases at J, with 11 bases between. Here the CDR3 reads CASSQDLGGPYEQYF. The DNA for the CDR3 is TGCGCCAGCAGCCAAGATCTTGGGGGCCCCTACGAGCAGTACTTC.

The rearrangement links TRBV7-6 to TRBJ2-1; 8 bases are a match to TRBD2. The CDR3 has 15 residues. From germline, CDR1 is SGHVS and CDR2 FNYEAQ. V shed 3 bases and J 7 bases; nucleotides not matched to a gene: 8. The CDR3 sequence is CASSFQREYGNEQFF. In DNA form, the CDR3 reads TGTGCCAGCAGCTTCCAGCGGGAGTATGGGAATGAGCAGTTCTTC.

The CDR3 here is CASTTEAFF. The CDR3, as DNA: TGTGCCAGCACTACTGAAGCTTTCTTT. The rearrangement links TRBV6-6 to TRBJ1-1, with D unresolved. The germline V gene has CDR1 MNHNY and CDR2 SVGAGI (reference sequence). This CDR3 comprises 9 residues. Deletions cut 7 bases from V and 5 bases from J, with 2 bases between.

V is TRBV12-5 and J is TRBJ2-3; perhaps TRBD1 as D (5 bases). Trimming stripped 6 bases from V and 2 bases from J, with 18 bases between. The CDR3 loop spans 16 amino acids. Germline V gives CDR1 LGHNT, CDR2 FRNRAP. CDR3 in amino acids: CASGRGQWGNTDTQYF. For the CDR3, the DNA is TGTGCTAGTGGCCGCGGTCAGTGGGGCAACACAGATACGCAGTATTTT.

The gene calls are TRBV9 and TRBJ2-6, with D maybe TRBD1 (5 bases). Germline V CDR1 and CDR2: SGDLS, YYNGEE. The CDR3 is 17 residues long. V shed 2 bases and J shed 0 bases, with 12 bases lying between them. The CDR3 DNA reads TGTGCCAGCAGCGTCCAGGGTACCCTCTCTGGGGCCAACGTCCTGACTTTC. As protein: CASSVQGTLSGANVLTF.

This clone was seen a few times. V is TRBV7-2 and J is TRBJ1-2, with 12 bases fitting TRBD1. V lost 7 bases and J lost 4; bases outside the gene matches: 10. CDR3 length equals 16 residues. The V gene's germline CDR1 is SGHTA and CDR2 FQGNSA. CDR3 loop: CASKPGQGAAIYGYTF. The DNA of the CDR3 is TGTGCCAGCAAACCGGGACAGGGGGCGGCGATCTATGGCTACACCTTC.

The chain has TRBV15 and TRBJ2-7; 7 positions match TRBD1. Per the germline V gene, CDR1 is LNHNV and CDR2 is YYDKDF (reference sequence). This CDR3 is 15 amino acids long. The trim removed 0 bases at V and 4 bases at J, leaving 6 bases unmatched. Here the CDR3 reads CATSRDSTGLYEQYF. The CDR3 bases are TGTGCCACCAGCAGAGATTCGACAGGGCTTTACGAGCAGTACTTC.

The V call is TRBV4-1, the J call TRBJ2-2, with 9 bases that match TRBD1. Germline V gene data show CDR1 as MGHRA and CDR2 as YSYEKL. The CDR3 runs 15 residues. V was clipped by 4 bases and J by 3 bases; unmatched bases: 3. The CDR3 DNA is TGCGCCAGCAGCCCTAGGGACAGGGACACCGGGGAGCTGTTTTTT. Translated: CASSPRDRDTGELFF.

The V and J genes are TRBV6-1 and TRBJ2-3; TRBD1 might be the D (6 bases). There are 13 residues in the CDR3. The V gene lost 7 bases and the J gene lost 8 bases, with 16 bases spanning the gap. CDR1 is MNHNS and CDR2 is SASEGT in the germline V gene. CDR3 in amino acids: CASNPQGLVTQYF. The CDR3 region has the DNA TGTGCCAGCAACCCACAGGGTCTCGTTACGCAGTATTTT.

As DNA, the CDR3 is TGTGCCAGTGAGAATAGCGGGAGGGCCACCTACGAGCAGTACTTC. Its translation: CASENSGRATYEQYF. The V call is TRBV28, the J call TRBJ2-7, with 11 bases lining up with TRBD2. CDR3 length equals 15 residues. Germline V gene data show CDR1 as MDHEN and CDR2 as SYDVKM. V was pared by 9 bases and J by 2 bases, with 9 bases of the junction left unmatched.

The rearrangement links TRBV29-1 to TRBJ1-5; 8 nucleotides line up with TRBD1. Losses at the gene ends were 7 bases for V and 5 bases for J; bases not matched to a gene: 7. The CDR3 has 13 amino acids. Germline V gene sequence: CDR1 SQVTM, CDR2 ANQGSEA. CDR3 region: CSAATGADQPQHF. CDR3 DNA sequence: TGCAGCGCCGCGACAGGGGCGGATCAGCCCCAGCATTTT.